This note documents a single TCR beta chain sequence. Other DNA sequences in this specimen translate into the identical CDR3. Generated by immunoSEQ multiplex PCR, the TCRdb table keeps only in-frame clones and is missing some. Of approximately 200,000 clones listed, roughly 90% are singletons. This entry belongs to a study of blood T cell repertoires in COVID-19. Study-level information: Material from acute and convalescent COVID-19 was sourced from the United States, Italy and Spain. PBMCs, B-cell-depleted T cells, or T cells provided the cDNA or gDNA that made up the material.

The CDR3 spans 14 residues. Trimming removed 4 bases from V and 4 bases from J; junction bases left unmatched: 6. CDR1 and CDR2 from the germline V gene are SGHRS and YFSETQ. This sequence was found in a man in his 70s with acute or convalescent COVID-19. This chain joins TRBV5-1 and TRBJ2-5; 8 positions match TRBD1. Sequenced: peripheral blood. The CDR3 reads CASSTGQGGETQYF. The CDR3 bases are TGCGCCAGCAGCACAGGACAGGGTGGAGAGACCCAGTACTTC.